Here is one T cell receptor beta chain with its context. The antigen is unknown. This sample was included in a study of multiple sclerosis patients with progressive multifocal leukoencephalopathy. The assay was run at survey level. Only in-frame clones appear in the TCRdb table, and some are missing; sequencing was by immunoSEQ multiplex PCR. The sample lists roughly 34,000 clones, about 90% occurring once. Findings and limits, study-wide: Less diverse TRB repertoires were suggested in most PML patients.

The time point denotes: time of PML onset. PML was confirmed by JC virus DNA in cerebrospinal fluid. The T3 samples were drawn when PML began. The material was PBMCs, obtained from a patient treated with natalizumab. This receptor was taken from a human donor with progressive multifocal leukoencephalopathy.

The CDR3 DNA reads TGTGCCAGCAGCCTAGCGGGAGAGAATGAGCAGTTCTTC. It specifies CASSLAGENEQFF. The chain has TRBV28 and TRBJ2-1, with 10 bases lining up with TRBD2. Per germline, CDR1 MDHEN and CDR2 SYDVKM. CDR3 length: 13 residues. Trimming took 6 bases from V and 7 from J; bases not matched to a gene: 3.